The present entry profiles one T cell receptor (beta chain) with its context. The antigen remains unidentified. Additional DNA sequences in this sample encode the identical CDR3. This specimen belongs to a study of chemoradiotherapy in HPV16-positive cancers. Study context: Candidate HPV-specific T-cell clones and common TCR motifs came from functional assays in a couple of HPV16-positive patients.

Profiled with immunoSEQ multiplex PCR; TCRdb holds only in-frame clones, not every one. The table records some 2,000 clones, over 75% of them present only once. V dropped 8 bases and J dropped 6 bases, with 20 bases sitting between them. The CDR3 consists of 15 residues. Germline loops: CDR1 MNHEY, CDR2 SVGAGI. Regarding the study as a whole: HPV-specific T cells were functionally defined from only a couple of HPV16-positive patients. Candidate HPV-specific clones and E7-related TCR motifs grew in tumor during treatment.

This chain links TRBV6-5 with TRBJ1-5; D may be TRBD1 (5 bases). The input for sequencing was tumor tissue, taken from a patient who underwent chemoradiotherapy. This TCR came from a human donor with HPV-associated anogenital cancer. DNA of the CDR3: TGTGCCAGCCGTCGGATTGGCAGGGAAGGTCAGCCCCAGCATTTT. Encoded protein: CASRRIGREGQPQHF.